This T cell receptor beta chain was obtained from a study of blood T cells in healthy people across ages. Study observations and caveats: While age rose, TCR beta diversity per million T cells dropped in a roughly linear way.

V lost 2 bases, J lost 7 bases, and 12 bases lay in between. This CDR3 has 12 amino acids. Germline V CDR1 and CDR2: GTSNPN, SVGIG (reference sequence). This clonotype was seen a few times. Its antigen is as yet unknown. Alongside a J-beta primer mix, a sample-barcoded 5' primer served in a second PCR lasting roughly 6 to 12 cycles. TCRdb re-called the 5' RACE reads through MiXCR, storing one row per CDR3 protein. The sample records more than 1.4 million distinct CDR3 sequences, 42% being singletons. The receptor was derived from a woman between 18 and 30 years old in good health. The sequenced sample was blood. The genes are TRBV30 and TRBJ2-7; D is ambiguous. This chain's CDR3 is CAWSLIKPEQYF. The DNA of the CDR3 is TGTGCCTGGAGTCTCATTAAACCGGAGCAGTACTTC.